This TCR beta chain is from a study of cytomegalovirus exposure and HLA in healthy donors. Notes on this clone: Its antigen is undetermined. One end of the junction is discordant with germline, which a read error may explain.

It was with 60 Vbeta and 13 Jbeta primers that the PCR ran. Some clones are missing from TCRdb's copy, which holds only in-frame ones; the method was immunoSEQ multiplex PCR. The sample consists of roughly 120,000 clones, about 75% of them appearing once. Participants comprised healthy donors of bone marrow. Study results and caveats: Per a prior analysis, the majority of TCR beta V segments were productive roughly 87% or roughly 30% of the time. The sole available immune exposure information was CMV serostatus. A later analysis linked a missense DCLRE1C variant to TCR beta V- and J-gene trimming.

The CDR3 consists of 13 residues. Germline CDR1 ENHRY, CDR2 SYGVKD. Sequenced material: PBMCs. The chain employs TRBV10-3 and TRBJ1-4; tentative D call: TRBD1 (6 bases). The source is a man in his sixties in good health and CMV-seropositive. The CDR3 sequence: CAISRDINGKLFF. CDR3 DNA: TGTGCCATCAGTCGGGACATTAATGGAAAACTGTTTTTT.